These 14 T cell receptor beta chains came from one sample sequenced in a study of patients and donors after allogeneic stem cell transplantation. Via MiXCR, TCRdb re-called the RT-PCR reads, giving one row per CDR3 protein. This sample has hundreds of thousands of distinct CDR3 sequences, with approximately 16% found just once. The sequencing sample was made of blood, either unsorted or a sorted T cell fraction (not recorded which). The receptors originated from a human donor who was either an allogeneic HSCT recipient or a stem cell or donor lymphocyte infusion donor (not recorded which). It is not recorded whose cells these are; they may come from a transplant donor.

Only a few counts were recorded for this clonotype. The chain joins TRBV6-2 or TRBV6-3 to TRBJ1-5; TRBD1 agrees at 9 bases. CDR1 and CDR2 from the germline V gene are MNHEY and SVGEGT. V gave up 6 bases and J gave up 6 bases; unmatched junction bases: 15. This CDR3 comprises 17 residues. The chain's CDR3 is CASRDPGTGPRGQPQHF. The CDR3 region has the DNA TGTGCCAGCAGAGATCCTGGGACAGGGCCTCGGGGTCAGCCCCAGCATTTT.

The J gene is TRBJ1-1, the V gene TRBV27; D is perhaps TRBD1 (5 bases). The CDR3 is 16 amino acids. Germline CDR1 reads MNHEY; CDR2 reads SMNVEV (reference sequence). The V gene lost 1 base and the J gene lost 4 bases, with 16 bases spanning the gap. Written as DNA, the CDR3 is TGTGCCAGCAGTTTATTGGGGAAAGGGACGGTCACTGAAGCTTTCTTT. Residues: CASSLLGKGTVTEAFF.

This clonotype was observed a handful of times. The CDR3 is CASSTGLGDTQYF. Written as DNA, the CDR3 is TGTGCCAGCAGCACGGGCCTTGGGGATACGCAGTATTTT. The chain couples TRBV7-3 to TRBJ2-3; no clear D gene. V was shortened by 5 bases and J by 6 bases, with 12 bases between the two germline ends. Germline CDR1 and CDR2: SGHTA and FQGTGA. This CDR3 is 13 amino acids long.

This clonotype was seen more than once but under ten times. The gene calls are TRBV6-2 or TRBV6-3 and TRBJ2-2; a weak D match, TRBD2 (6 bases). V shed 4 bases and J shed 1 base, with 10 bases lying between them. The CDR3 runs 15 residues. CDR1 and CDR2 from the germline V gene are MNHEY and SVGEGT. The CDR3 DNA reads as TGTGCCAGCAGTTTTGCGGGATTGAACACCGGGGAGCTGTTTTTT. It codes for CASSFAGLNTGELFF.

The V gene is TRBV15, the J gene TRBJ2-5; 7 bases line up with TRBD1. Germline CDR1 and CDR2: LNHNV and YYDKDF (reference sequence). V was clipped by 1 base and J by 3 bases; unmatched bases: 5. There are 15 residues in the CDR3. The CDR3 DNA reads as TGTGCCACCAGCAGAGCGGGACAGCAAAAAGAGACCCAGTACTTC. This translates into CATSRAGQQKETQYF.

The V gene is TRBV7-3, the J gene TRBJ1-1; D gene ambiguous. CDR1 and CDR2 from the germline V gene are SGHTA and FQGTGA. The germline V and J ends were trimmed by 5 bases and 9 bases, with 16 bases remaining between them. The CDR3 is 13 amino acids. CDR3 nucleotides: TGTGCCAGCAGCCAAACCCGGAACTCTAAAGCTTTCTTT. It encodes CASSQTRNSKAFF.

This clonotype was detected many times. The chain recombines TRBV5-1 with TRBJ2-2; weak D call: TRBD1 (6 bases). CDR3 length equals 15 residues. V lost 3 bases and J lost 0, with 9 bases in between. The germline V gene has CDR1 SGHRS and CDR2 YFSETQ. The CDR3, as DNA: TGCGCCAGCAGCTCTGGACAGCCGAACACCGGGGAGCTGTTTTTT. This gives the protein CASSSGQPNTGELFF.

The genes are TRBV27 and TRBJ1-1, with TRBD1 matching over 9 bases. CDR3 length: 16 amino acids. V trimming: 4 bases; J trimming: 4 bases; junction bases outside the gene matches: 10. The germline CDR1 and CDR2 sequences are MNHEY and SMNVEV (reference sequence). CDR3 sequence reads: CASSSNRGRKGTEAFF. CDR3 DNA: TGTGCCAGCAGTTCCAACAGGGGGCGAAAGGGCACTGAAGCTTTCTTT.

As DNA, the CDR3 is TGCGCCAGCAGCCAAGGTCAGACAGTAATGAACACTGAAGCTTTCTTT. It codes for CASSQGQTVMNTEAFF. The chain links TRBV5-1 to TRBJ1-1; D may be TRBD1 (5 bases). CDR3 length: 16 amino acids. The V gene lost 4 bases and the J gene lost 0 bases, with 16 bases spanning the gap. CDR1 and CDR2 (germline): SGHRS, YFSETQ. The variable domain in full, with the rest retrieved from reference TRBV5-1 and TRBJ1-1, is KAGVTQTPRYLIKTRGQQVTLSCSPISGHRSVSWYQQTPGQGLQFLFEYFSETQRNKGNFPGRFSGRQFSNSRSEMNVSTLELGDSALYLCASSQGQTVMNTEAFFGQGTRLTVV.

The chain employs TRBV7-2 and TRBJ2-1; D is perhaps TRBD1 or TRBD2 (7 bases each). Germline CDR1 is SGHTA and CDR2 is FQGNSA. This CDR3 spans 14 amino acids. Trimming took off 5 bases at V and 5 bases at J, with 13 bases between the two ends. The chain's CDR3 is CASSPQGGDNEQFF. In DNA form, the CDR3 reads TGTGCCAGCAGCCCCCAGGGGGGGGACAATGAGCAGTTCTTC.

This clonotype has a count of ten or more. The rearrangement uses TRBV5-4 and TRBJ1-4; D perhaps matches TRBD1 (6 bases). Germline V CDR1 and CDR2: SGHNT, YYREEE (reference sequence). The CDR3 totals 14 residues. Trimming took 3 bases from V and 4 from J, leaving 10 bases between them. CDR3 sequence reads: CASSSRDNNEKLFF. Here the CDR3 DNA reads TGTGCCAGCAGCTCTCGGGACAATAATGAAAAACTGTTTTTT.

The CDR3 reads CASGGGGNEQFF. The CDR3 nucleotides are TGTGCCAGCGGAGGAGGGGGCAATGAGCAGTTCTTC. J is TRBJ2-1 and V is TRBV2; D could derive from TRBD1 or TRBD2 (6 bases each). The CDR3 extends over 12 amino acids. Germline CDR1 reads SNHLY; CDR2 reads FYNNEI. The V end was cut by 8 bases, the J end by 6 bases, with 11 bases between.

V is TRBV19 and J is TRBJ2-7; possibly TRBD1 or TRBD2 for D (6 bases each). The CDR3 has 15 amino acids. Germline CDR1 is LNHDA and CDR2 is SQIVND (reference sequence). Trimming removed 5 bases from V and 3 bases from J, with 17 bases in between. The CDR3 loop reads CASSAKRRGDYEQYF. The CDR3 DNA reads TGTGCCAGTAGTGCCAAGAGAAGGGGGGACTACGAGCAGTACTTC.

The chain joins TRBV5-6 to TRBJ2-6; D ambiguous. The CDR3 spans 16 residues. Trimming shortened V by 0 bases and J by 0 bases, and 7 bases separated the two germline ends. The V gene's germline CDR1 is SGHDT and CDR2 YYEEEE. CDR3 coding DNA: TGTGCCAGCAGCTTGGGTTCAAGCTCTGGGGCCAACGTCCTGACTTTC. Translated: CASSLGSSSGANVLTF. The full variable domain, rest sourced from reference TRBV5-6 and TRBJ2-6, is DAGVTQSPTHLIKTRGQQVTLRCSPKSGHDTVSWYQQALGQGPQFIFQYYEEEERQRGNFPDRFSGHQFPNYSSELNVNALLLGDSALYLCASSLGSSSGANVLTFGAGSRLTVL.